This is a list of T cell receptor beta chains from one sample in a study of chemoradiotherapy in HPV16-positive cancers. The data were produced by immunoSEQ multiplex PCR, yet TCRdb's version contains in-frame clones alone and is incomplete. Of hundreds of clones in the sample, 85% to 95% are singletons; the top ten hold roughly 3.7%. The sample consisted of tumor tissue, taken from a patient who underwent chemoradiotherapy. The receptors were sampled from a human donor with HPV-associated anogenital cancer. Both conserved end residues are part of each CDR3. A D gene is named only where the DNA matches it firmly. Where a row states a size, it is once, few, many or the class of an expanded clone; other rows omit it.

abundance,d_gene,j_gene,v_gene,CDR3nt,CDR3aa
NA,NA,TRBJ1-2,TRBV29-1,TGCAGCGTTTTAGGTACTCTTTACTATGGCTACACCTTC,CSVLGTLYYGYTF
NA,NA,TRBJ2-1,TRBV5-5,TGTGCCAGCAGCTTGTGGGGAACAGACAATGAGCAGTTCTTC,CASSLWGTDNEQFF
NA,TRBD1,TRBJ1-2,TRBV28,TGTGCCACCCAGGGGGCTGGTGGCTACACCTTC,CATQGAGGYTF
NA,TRBD1,TRBJ2-7,TRBV19,TGTGCCAGTAGTATAGTACGACAGGGGGCGACTGAGCAGTACTTC,CASSIVRQGATEQYF
NA,TRBD1,TRBJ1-2,TRBV5-4,TGTGCCAGCAGCCACCCATTTAGACAGGGGGCAACAGGCCTAGGCTACACCTTC,CASSHPFRQGATGLGYTF
NA,NA,TRBJ1-1,TRBV28,TGTGCCAGCAGTTTCCTTCGGACAGCTAGCGTCACTGAAGCTTTCTTT,CASSFLRTASVTEAFF
once,NA,TRBJ1-4,TRBV15,TGTGCCACCAGCAGGGCCCTCGGAGCAACTAATGAAAAACTGTTTTTT,CATSRALGATNEKLFF
NA,NA,TRBJ1-1,TRBV6-1,TGTGCCAGCAATGCATACGGGGCGAACACTGAAGCTTTCTTT,CASNAYGANTEAFF
NA,TRBD2,TRBJ2-5,TRBV7-9,TGTGCCAGCAGCTCCGGACTAGCGGGGGGGCCACGGGAGACCCAGTACTTC,CASSSGLAGGPRETQYF
NA,TRBD2,TRBJ2-1,TRBV10-1,TGCGCCAGCAGTCGGTCTAGCGGTAAGCAGTTCTTC,CASSRSSGKQFF
NA,TRBD1,TRBJ1-2,TRBV4-3,TGCGCCAGCAGCCAACTGACAGGGAACTATGGCTACACCTTC,CASSQLTGNYGYTF
NA,TRBD1,TRBJ2-7,TRBV29-1,TGCAGCGTTGACGCTGGACAGGGGTCCTACGAGCAGTACTTC,CSVDAGQGSYEQYF
NA,NA,TRBJ2-7,TRBV6-1,TGTGCCAGCAGCACCTCGACGAACTACGAGCAGTACTTC,CASSTSTNYEQYF